This is a list of T cell receptor beta chains from one sample in a study of T cell responses to AZD1222 COVID-19 vaccine. The method was immunoSEQ multiplex PCR; TCRdb's version includes in-frame clones alone and lacks a portion of them. The sample has about 97,000 clones, around 88% seen once. This sample comprised peripheral blood, obtained on day 0 of AZD1222 vaccination. These receptor sequences come from an adult in good health. Both conserved end residues are part of each CDR3. The order of the fields is D gene, V gene, J gene, clone size, CDR3 protein. A D gene is named only where the DNA matches it firmly. Clone size, where shown, is once, few, many, or a class for clones that have expanded.

>TRBD2|TRBV19|TRBJ2-2|.
CASSTGHGGVGELFF
>TRBD1|TRBV19|TRBJ2-7|.
CASTPGSWTGGREQYF
>.|TRBV5-1|TRBJ2-2|few
CASSLGGTGNTGELFF
>.|TRBV11-3|TRBJ1-1|few
CASSLDGQQNTEAFF
>TRBD1|TRBV5-6|TRBJ2-3|once
CASSPKGQGVHTQYF
>.|TRBV6-5|TRBJ2-3|.
CASSYSISSSRDTQYF
>TRBD1|TRBV6-2/TRBV6-3|TRBJ2-1|.
CASSHRTGRQNEQFF
>.|TRBV6-5|TRBJ1-5|.
CAGRGDSNQPQHF
>.|TRBV7-2|TRBJ2-5|.
CASSPLKTNQETQYF
>.|TRBV5-1|TRBJ1-1|.
CASSRDGGRDTEAFF
>.|TRBV19|TRBJ1-2|.
CASTSSDRGLNGYTF
>.|TRBV19|TRBJ1-5|.
CASSIKGASNQPQHF
>.|TRBV4-3|TRBJ1-5|few
CASSQDRGEVAQPQHF
>TRBD1|TRBV9|TRBJ1-5|few
CASSASDRGGQPQHF
>.|TRBV29-1|TRBJ1-1|.
CSASLGGNTEAFF
>.|TRBV28|TRBJ1-2|.
CASSLGRHYGYTF
>.|TRBV9|TRBJ2-1|.
CASSAAEYNEQFF
>.|TRBV21-1|TRBJ1-5|once
CASNRVTRNSNQPQHF
>.|TRBV5-4|TRBJ1-3|.
CASSLDAGAGNTIYF
>TRBD1|TRBV7-9|TRBJ2-5|.
CASSPRDRGETQYF
>TRBD1|TRBV6-4|TRBJ1-2|once
CASSRTGVSYGYTF
>.|TRBV19|TRBJ2-7|.
CASSIFSGAIGEQYF
>TRBD1|TRBV5-6|TRBJ2-2|few
CASSTLTGSAGELFF
>.|TRBV20-1|TRBJ1-1|.
CSAEGEEAFF
>TRBD1|TRBV6-5|TRBJ1-2|.
CASSRSGTGVYGYTF
>.|TRBV5-1|TRBJ2-2|.
CASKQSAGSNTGELFF
>.|TRBV7-7|TRBJ2-7|.
CASSPRDNSYEQYF
>.|TRBV7-6|TRBJ1-1|.
CASSLGIYTEAFF
>.|TRBV5-4|TRBJ2-7|.
CASSLQASPSYEQYF
>.|TRBV28|TRBJ2-7|.
CASSLVGEQYF
>.|TRBV6-5|TRBJ1-6|.
CASSWGLGVNSPLHF
>.|TRBV19|TRBJ2-3|few
CASSIWADTQYF
>.|TRBV6-2/TRBV6-3|TRBJ2-3|once
CASSYSPLTGDTQYF